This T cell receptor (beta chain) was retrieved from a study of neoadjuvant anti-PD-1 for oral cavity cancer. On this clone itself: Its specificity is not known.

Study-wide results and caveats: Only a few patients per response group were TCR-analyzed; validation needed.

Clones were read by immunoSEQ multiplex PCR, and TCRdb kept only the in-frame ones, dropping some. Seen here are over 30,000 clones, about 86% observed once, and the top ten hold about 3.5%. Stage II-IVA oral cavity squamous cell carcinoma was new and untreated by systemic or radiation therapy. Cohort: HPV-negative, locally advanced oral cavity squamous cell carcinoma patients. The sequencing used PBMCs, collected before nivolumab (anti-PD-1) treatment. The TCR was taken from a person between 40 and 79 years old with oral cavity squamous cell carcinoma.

CDR3 residues: CSVQPQNTEAFF. CDR3 bases: TGCAGCGTTCAACCGCAGAACACTGAAGCTTTCTTT. The chain is built from TRBV29-1 and TRBJ1-1; no clear D. Trimming took 5 bases from V and 1 from J, leaving 8 bases between them. Germline CDR1 and CDR2: SQVTM and ANQGSEA. This CDR3 has 12 amino acids.